The following is a TCR beta chain sequence with its context. The sample comes from a study of cytomegalovirus exposure and HLA in healthy donors. The PCR had 60 Vbeta and 13 Jbeta primers. Assay: immunoSEQ multiplex PCR; the TCRdb copy retains only in-frame clones and omits some. The table records 95,000 to 150,000 clones, around 79% of them present only once. The CDR3 has 16 residues. Per the germline V gene, CDR1 is LNHDA and CDR2 is SQIVND (reference sequence). V dropped 5 bases and J dropped 2 bases, with 19 bases sitting between them. The sample consisted of PBMCs. The gene calls are TRBV19 and TRBJ2-7; tentative D call: TRBD1 (5 bases). This TCR was sampled from a woman between 35 and 50 years old in good health and CMV-seronegative. The CDR3 spells CASSPNGQGNAYEQYF. As DNA, the CDR3 is TGTGCCAGTAGTCCGAACGGGCAGGGTAACGCCTACGAGCAGTACTTC.